This T cell receptor (beta chain) originates from a study of naive and memory T cell subsets. The table lists this clonotype with a few counts. Its antigen is undetermined. This CDR3 spans 13 amino acids. V was clipped by 8 bases and J by 4 bases; unmatched bases: 3. Germline lookup yields CDR1 MNHEY and CDR2 SVGEGT. Four subsets defined by CD45RA and CD27 were sorted after CD3, CD4, CD8 and live/dead staining. The beta constant-region primer was an equimolar mix of two oligonucleotides covering TRBC1 and TRBC2. A single record per CDR3 protein comes from TCRdb applying MiXCR to the UMI-ligation and nested PCR reads. The table records approximately 140,000 distinct CDR3 sequences, over 15% of them present only once. General study results and limits: From naive to CM, EM and EMRA, diversity decreased and Gini increased. RNA-based TCR counts may shift with T cell activation and differentiation.

The material sequenced was naive CD4+ T cells from blood. The sequence derives from a human donor in good health. The V gene is TRBV6-2 or TRBV6-3, the J gene TRBJ2-3; 10 positions agree with TRBD2. CDR3 nucleotides: TGTGCCAGCCTACTAGCGGGATCAGATACGCAGTATTTT. Protein product: CASLLAGSDTQYF.